This T cell receptor (beta chain) originates from a study of blood T cell repertoires in COVID-19. This table comes from immunoSEQ multiplex PCR, and its TCRdb copy is limited to in-frame clones, with some not included. The sample contains 250,000 or so clones, roughly 85% of which appear only once. CDR3 length: 12 residues. CDR1 is SGHVS and CDR2 is FQNEAQ in the germline V gene. V was shortened by 5 bases and J by 7 bases, with 11 bases between the two germline ends. Sequencing was done on a sample of PBMCs or T cells enriched from blood (not recorded which). The chain recombines TRBV7-8 with TRBJ1-1; D remains ambiguous. The receptor was derived from a woman aged 45-59 years who had been exposed to COVID-19. The CDR3 here is CASSPRGHEAFF. The CDR3 DNA reads TGTGCCAGCAGCCCCCGGGGTCATGAAGCTTTCTTT.